The entry below describes one T cell receptor (beta chain). Its cognate antigen has yet to be identified. No much larger clone is present one base from it, and per-base qualities are unavailable. These data belong to a study of identical twins (dated by TCRdb to about 2016). Regarding the complete study: TCR alpha and beta repertoires from monozygotic twins, unrelated adults of various ages and cord blood were deep-sequenced to test whether fetal clonotypes persist. To rule out contamination, replicate twin experiments were performed at different times with different library preparation protocols. General conclusions and limits of the study: Fewer insertions were carried by abundant cord blood beta clonotypes, a similar but weaker trend appeared in young adult naive repertoires, and no such trend appeared in memory repertoires. A weaker excess of twin sharing was found in beta out-of-frame sequences because the signal-to-noise ratio was lowered by fewer shared sequences. Compared with coincidental sharing between unrelated individuals, out-of-frame TCR alpha sequences shared between twins had an excess of sequences with low generation probability. In monozygotic twins, out-of-frame TCR alpha sharing was systematically underestimated by recombination models, although the models agreed with sharing between unrelated individuals. Invariant T cells such as MAIT and iNKT could partly confound zero-insertion analyses, though diverse VJ usage argued against this for most clonotypes. Because the same donors could not be followed over many years, conclusions were based on cross-sectional statistical analysis.

Only healthy Caucasian donors were included. The twin cohort comprised three pairs of female monozygotic twins, all aged about 18 to 29 years. Positive isolation kits from Invitrogen were used to isolate the CD4+ and CD8+ T cell populations. Library preparation was by 5' RACE. Sequencing was performed on an Illumina HiSeq 2000. A universal primer binding site was introduced by template switching, and a unique molecular identifier was present in the final cDNA, enabling accurate counting of TCR cDNA molecules. Specific primers in the conserved constant-segment region were used to synthesize first-strand cDNA for TCR alpha and beta chains. Each cDNA library was double barcoded, with a SMART-Mk sample barcode plus Illumina barcodes, to control for contamination. TruSeq adapter sequences and Illumina sample barcodes were added in two successive PCR steps. TCR alpha and beta cDNA libraries were sequenced on the Illumina HiSeq platform with custom primers. In the paper's pipeline: Unique molecular identifiers were extracted from raw reads with MiGEC, and CDR3 positions were determined with MiXCR. For each individual, recombination models were inferred using an EM algorithm with the repgenHMM and IGoR tools. Shared clonotypes were analyzed with the tcR package in R, and sharing was normalized by the product of cloneset sizes. To study raw recombination without the effects of thymic and clonal selection, out-of-frame nonproductive sequences were analyzed. Clones were called with MiXCR by TCRdb after fastp trimmed the public reads at Q25, and only in-frame beta chains were retained. Each CDR3 protein appears once, grouped with its most common genes and DNA. What appears here as the V and J calls and clone size reflects TCRdb's work, not the paper's. The sample table records about 530,000 distinct CDR3 sequences; approximately 14% of these occur just once. The ten largest clones capture around 0.4% of the sample.

The CDR3 contains 12 residues, cysteine and phenylalanine counted. Only CDR3 DNA remains: 36 bases, in frame from the first base. Trimming removed 6 bases from V and 4 bases from J, leaving 9 bases between the germline ends. These data also featured in a second study, about yellow fever vaccine responses in identical twins. As the second paper documents: According to the authors, in identical twins the way T cells responded to vaccination appeared partly convergent and partly personalized. In identical twins, the study followed T cell clones that responded to the vaccine with precision.

The chain was built from TRBV12-3 or TRBV12-4 and TRBJ2-5, with the D gene not clear enough to name. This sequence was found in a woman between 18 and 30 years old in good health. The specimen sequenced was CD4+ T cells sorted from blood. The CDR3 has the sequence CASSQTPETQYF. The DNA sequence is TGTGCCAGCAGCCAGACGCCAGAGACCCAGTACTTC.